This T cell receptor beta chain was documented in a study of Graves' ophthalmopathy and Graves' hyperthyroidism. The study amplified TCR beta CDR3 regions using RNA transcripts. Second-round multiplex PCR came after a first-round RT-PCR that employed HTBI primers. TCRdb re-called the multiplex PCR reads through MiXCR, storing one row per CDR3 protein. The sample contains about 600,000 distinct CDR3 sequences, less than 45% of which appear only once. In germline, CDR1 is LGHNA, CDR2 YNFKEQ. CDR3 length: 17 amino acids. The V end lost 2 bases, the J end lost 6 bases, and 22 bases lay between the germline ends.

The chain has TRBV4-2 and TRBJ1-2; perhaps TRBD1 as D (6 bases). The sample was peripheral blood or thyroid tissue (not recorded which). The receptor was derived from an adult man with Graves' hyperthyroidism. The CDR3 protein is CASSQWTTPDGGHGYTF. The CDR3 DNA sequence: TGTGCCAGCAGCCAATGGACTACACCAGATGGGGGCCATGGCTACACCTTC.